This TCR beta chain was retrieved from a study of blood T cell repertoires in COVID-19. Across the study: PBMCs, B-cell-depleted T cells, or T cells were the source of the cDNA or gDNA that made up the material.

TCRdb's table, derived via immunoSEQ multiplex PCR, lists solely in-frame clones and lacks some. Of about 200,000 clones listed, approximately 86% are singletons. CDR3 length: 14 amino acids. Germline-derived CDR1 and CDR2 are KGHDR and SFDVKD. V dropped 4 bases and J dropped 4 bases, with 10 bases sitting between them. This clone was detected only once. The sample consisted of peripheral blood. The chain has TRBV24-1 and TRBJ1-5, with a tentative D call TRBD1 (5 bases). This TCR derives from a woman aged 45-60 years with COVID-19, enrolled during active disease. Written as DNA, the CDR3 is TGTGCCACCAGTGAAGGGGCCCGAAATCAGCCCCAGCATTTT. It codes for CATSEGARNQPQHF.